This T cell receptor (beta chain) was recovered during a study of blood T cell repertoires in COVID-19. Study information: The United States, Italy and Spain were the sources of the acute and convalescent COVID-19 samples. PBMCs, B-cell-depleted T cells, or T cells provided the cDNA or gDNA that made up the material.

The CDR3 sequence is 15 residues long. CDR1 is SGHNT, CDR2 YYREEE, per germline (reference sequence). V was clipped by 4 bases and J by 1 base, with 13 bases between them. Sequencing was performed with immunoSEQ multiplex PCR; in TCRdb, only in-frame clones are kept and a portion is missing. The sample has more than 120,000 clones, roughly 81% seen once; the top ten hold approximately 2.5%. The receptor's source is a human donor with acute or convalescent COVID-19. The donor label of this sample is uncertain. The specimen sequenced was peripheral blood. This chain connects TRBV5-4 to TRBJ2-3, with D perhaps matching TRBD2 (6 bases). CDR3 region: CASSTPPGGTDTQYF. Written as DNA, the CDR3 is TGTGCCAGCAGCACCCCTCCGGGGGGCACAGATACGCAGTATTTT.